The next 22 T cell receptor beta chains were all read from a single sample in a study of radiotherapy plus CTLA-4 blockade in lung cancer. Libraries were prepared by immunoSEQ multiplex PCR; TCRdb keeps only in-frame clonotypes and omits some of them. This table has more than 50,000 clones, 76% appearing once. The material sequenced was peripheral blood, taken from a patient treated with radiotherapy plus ipilimumab. These receptors came from a human donor with non-small cell lung cancer who had a complete response to radiotherapy plus ipilimumab.

The chain is built from TRBV9 and TRBJ2-4; TRBD2 aligns across 8 bases. The CDR3 extends over 15 amino acids. From germline, CDR1 is SGDLS and CDR2 YYNGEE. Trimming took 3 bases from V and 0 from J; bases not matched to a gene: 2. CDR3 loop: CASSAGGIAKNIQYF. The CDR3 nucleotides read TGTGCCAGCAGCGCGGGGGGGATAGCCAAAAACATTCAGTACTTC.

The rearrangement links TRBV25-1 to TRBJ1-6, with unresolved D. The V gene's germline CDR1 is MGHDK and CDR2 SYGVNS. V lost 6 bases and J lost 7, with 22 bases in between. The CDR3 is made up of 17 amino acids. The CDR3 bases are TGTGCCAGCAGATCTTCGGGATCCGGACGGCGGAATTCACCCCTCCACTTT. As protein: CASRSSGSGRRNSPLHF. Using reference TRBV25-1 and TRBJ1-6 for the parts outside the CDR3, the full variable domain is EADIYQTPRYLVIGTGKKITLECSQTMGHDKMYWYQQDPGMELHLIHYSYGVNSTEKGDLSSESTVSRIRTEHFPLTLESARPSHTSQYLCASRSSGSGRRNSPLHFGNGTRLTVT.

The J gene is TRBJ2-3, the V gene TRBV29-1; 9 positions agree with TRBD2. Germline CDR1 reads SQVTM; CDR2 reads ANQGSEA. The V segment lost 4 bases and the J segment 8 bases; nucleotides outside the gene matches: 10. The CDR3 consists of 14 residues. CDR3 sequence (DNA): TGCAGCGTTGTGGGACTAGCTTTACAGGGTACGCAGTATTTT. Protein product: CSVVGLALQGTQYF.

The chain employs TRBV5-1 and TRBJ2-7; possible D gene TRBD1, 6 bases. V lost 4 bases and J lost 0, with 23 bases in between. CDR1 and CDR2 from the germline V gene are SGHRS and YFSETQ. This CDR3 spans 18 amino acids. The CDR3 loop reads CASSQFSLGQLSSYEQYF. The CDR3 coding sequence is TGCGCCAGCAGCCAATTTTCTTTGGGACAACTGAGCTCCTACGAGCAGTACTTC.

The CDR3 sequence: CASSGRDRVISGELFF. In nucleotides, the CDR3 is TGCGCCAGCAGCGGAAGGGACAGGGTAATCTCCGGGGAGCTGTTTTTT. This chain links TRBV5-1 with TRBJ2-2, with 9 positions matching TRBD1. The germline gives CDR1 SGHRS, CDR2 YFSETQ. This CDR3 is built from 16 residues. Trimming removed 4 bases from V and 6 bases from J; junction bases left unmatched: 10.

The chain joins TRBV28 to TRBJ2-4; 8 bases fit TRBD2. The CDR3 runs to 12 residues. Germline values: CDR1 MDHEN, CDR2 SYDVKM. J gave up 5 bases and V 7 bases, and 1 base lay outside the gene matches. CDR3 residues: CASNGGENIQYF. For the CDR3, the DNA is TGTGCCAGCAACGGGGGGGAAAACATTCAGTACTTC.

V usage is TRBV23-1 and J usage is TRBJ2-7; 8 bases match TRBD1. TRBV23-1 is classed as an ORF, of uncertain function. Trimming removed 0 bases from V and 2 bases from J; junction bases left unmatched: 6. The CDR3 extends over 16 amino acids. The CDR3 spells CASSQSQTGEAYEQYF. The CDR3 DNA is TGCGCCAGCAGTCAATCCCAGACAGGGGAAGCCTACGAGCAGTACTTC.

The genes are TRBV2 and TRBJ1-1; 7 bases match TRBD1. Per germline, CDR1 SNHLY and CDR2 FYNNEI. This CDR3 comprises 15 residues. V was pared by 6 bases and J by 1 base, with 8 bases of the junction left unmatched. The CDR3 loop is CASSDRQGRNTEAFF. CDR3 DNA sequence: TGTGCCAGCAGCGACAGACAGGGACGGAACACTGAAGCTTTCTTT.

The chain employs TRBV30 and TRBJ2-1, with 9 bases fitting TRBD2. The CDR3 has 14 residues. After removal of 3 bases from V and 6 bases from J, the junction contained 6 bases not matched to a gene. Germline values: CDR1 GTSNPN, CDR2 SVGIG (reference sequence). The CDR3 coding sequence is TGTGCCTGGAGCGCGGGGGGGCCCCGCAATGAGCAGTTCTTC. Its translation is CAWSAGGPRNEQFF.

This sequence joins TRBV23-1 and TRBJ2-4, with 7 bases aligning to TRBD2. TRBV23-1 is an ORF; its function is uncertain. The CDR3 contains 17 residues. V trimming: 4 bases; J trimming: 0 bases; junction bases outside the gene matches: 9. CDR3 sequence (DNA): TGCGCCAGCAGTCTAATTAAGCTAGCGGCAGCCAAAAACATTCAGTACTTC. Amino acids: CASSLIKLAAAKNIQYF.

This rearrangement joins TRBV7-2 to TRBJ1-2, with D maybe TRBD1 (5 bases). Per the germline V gene, CDR1 is SGHTA and CDR2 is FQGNSA. V was pared by 1 base and J by 8 bases, with 11 bases between. This CDR3 comprises 13 residues. Here the CDR3 DNA reads TGTGCCAGCAGCTTAGACCAGGGTCGAGGCTACACCTTC. Protein sequence: CASSLDQGRGYTF.

This clone occurred a few times. The chain is built from TRBV6-5 and TRBJ1-6; the D gene is possibly TRBD1 (5 bases). V was trimmed by 4 bases and J by 3 bases, leaving 7 bases between them. The CDR3 length is 14 residues. In germline, CDR1 is MNHEY, CDR2 SVGAGI. This CDR3 is CASSSGLYNSPLHF. The CDR3 DNA follows: TGTGCCAGCAGTTCGGGACTCTATAATTCACCCCTCCACTTT.

In its sample, this clone was seen once. V and J are TRBV30 and TRBJ1-2; 11 bases agree with TRBD1. The CDR3 spans 15 residues. The germline V gene has CDR1 GTSNPN and CDR2 SVGIG (reference sequence). V gave up 2 bases and J gave up 3 bases; unmatched junction bases: 5. CDR3 in amino acids: CAWSRGTGGYYGYTF. The DNA for the CDR3 is TGTGCCTGGAGTCGGGGGACAGGGGGTTACTATGGCTACACCTTC.

This clone showed up just once. The genes are TRBV11-3 and TRBJ2-3; no clear D gene. In germline, CDR1 is SGHNT, CDR2 YENEEA. The CDR3 contains 12 residues. The V and J ends lost 4 bases and 6 bases respectively, with 8 bases between them. The CDR3 nucleotides are TGTGCCAGCAGCTCAAATGTGGATACGCAGTATTTT. It encodes CASSSNVDTQYF.

In its sample, this clone was seen once. The CDR3 DNA is TGTGCCAGTAGAGGGAGGTATGAAGCTTTCTTT. Its protein product is CASRGRYEAFF. The J gene is TRBJ1-1, the V gene TRBV27; D gene unclear. The germline V gene has CDR1 MNHEY and CDR2 SMNVEV (reference sequence). Trimming removed 9 bases from V and 7 bases from J, with 12 bases in between. There are 11 residues in the CDR3.

The gene calls are TRBV4-1 and TRBJ2-3; 10 positions match TRBD2. CDR3 length equals 17 residues. Germline assignment: CDR1 MGHRA and CDR2 YSYEKL. V shed 2 bases and J 4 bases; nucleotides not matched to a gene: 9. The CDR3 region has the DNA TGCGCCAGCAGCCAATACTCTAGCGGGAGACGCGCAGATACGCAGTATTTT. The encoded protein is CASSQYSSGRRADTQYF.

The chain employs TRBV5-1 and TRBJ2-6; a weak D match, TRBD2 (7 bases). Trimming pared 3 bases from V and 3 bases from J, leaving 16 bases between. Germline CDR1 and CDR2: SGHRS and YFSETQ. CDR3 length: 17 residues. The CDR3 reads CASSSRGASNGANVLTF. The CDR3 DNA is TGCGCCAGCAGCTCTCGGGGGGCCAGTAATGGGGCCAACGTCCTGACTTTC. Complete variable domain (other parts from reference TRBV5-1 and TRBJ2-6): KAGVTQTPRYLIKTRGQQVTLSCSPISGHRSVSWYQQTPGQGLQFLFEYFSETQRNKGNFPGRFSGRQFSNSRSEMNVSTLELGDSALYLCASSSRGASNGANVLTFGAGSRLTVL.

This rearrangement joins TRBV9 to TRBJ2-7; 9 bases are shared with TRBD2. The CDR3 is 15 residues long. The V segment lost 6 bases and the J segment 0 bases; nucleotides outside the gene matches: 7. CDR1 is SGDLS and CDR2 is YYNGEE in the germline V gene. CDR3 in amino acids: CASTPGLASSYEQYF. CDR3 coding DNA: TGTGCCAGCACTCCCGGACTAGCGTCCTCCTACGAGCAGTACTTC.

This clone was counted between two and nine times. The CDR3: CASSKGQAEYF. For the CDR3, the DNA is TGTGCCAGCAGCAAAGGGCAGGCTGAGTACTTC. The chain employs TRBV21-1 and TRBJ2-7; TRBD1 reflects the table's D call only, with no check against the DNA. TRBV21-1 is designated a pseudogene. The CDR3 contains 11 residues.

V and J are TRBV4-3 and TRBJ2-1; D perhaps matches TRBD1 (6 bases). Trimming took off 0 bases at V and 9 bases at J, with 12 bases between the two ends. The CDR3 is made up of 14 amino acids. Germline V lookup: CDR1 LGHNA, CDR2 YSLEER. CDR3 sequence reads: CASSQDSGVREQFF. For the CDR3, the DNA is TGCGCCAGCAGCCAAGATTCAGGGGTGCGTGAGCAGTTCTTC.

This chain connects TRBV2 to TRBJ2-1, with TRBD1 matching 10 bases. The CDR3 has 14 amino acids. Germline V gene lookup returns CDR1 SNHLY and CDR2 FYNNEI. V gave up 7 bases and J gave up 4 bases; unmatched junction bases: 4. The CDR3 nucleotides read TGTGCCAGCATCAGGACAGGGGGGTACAATGAGCAGTTCTTC. It translates to CASIRTGGYNEQFF.

The CDR3 coding sequence is TGCGCCAGCAGCTTGGTTGCGCAGGGGAACTCTGGGGCCAACGTCCTGACTTTC. Translation gives CASSLVAQGNSGANVLTF. The chain combines TRBV5-1 with TRBJ2-6; tentative D call: TRBD1 (6 bases). This CDR3 contains 18 residues. The V and J ends lost 0 bases and 0 bases respectively, with 13 bases between them. The germline V gene encodes CDR1 SGHRS and CDR2 YFSETQ.